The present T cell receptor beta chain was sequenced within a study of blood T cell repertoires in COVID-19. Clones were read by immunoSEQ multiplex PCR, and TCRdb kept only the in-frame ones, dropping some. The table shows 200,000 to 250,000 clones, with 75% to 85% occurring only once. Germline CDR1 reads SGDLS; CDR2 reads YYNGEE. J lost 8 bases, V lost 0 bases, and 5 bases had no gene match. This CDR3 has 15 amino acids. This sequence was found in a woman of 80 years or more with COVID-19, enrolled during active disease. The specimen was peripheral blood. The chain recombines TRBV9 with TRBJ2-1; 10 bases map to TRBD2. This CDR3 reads CASSVEASGRYEQFF. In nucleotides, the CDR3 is TGTGCCAGCAGCGTAGAGGCTAGCGGGAGATATGAGCAGTTCTTC.